This T cell receptor (beta chain) emerged from a study of blood T cell repertoires in COVID-19. Germline assignment: CDR1 SGHTA and CDR2 FQGTGA. This CDR3 region has 14 residues. With 3 bases clipped from V and 5 bases from J, the junction kept 1 base outside the gene matches. Which cohort a participant joined came from the clinical history participants gave. Only in-frame clones appear in the TCRdb table, and some are missing; sequencing was by immunoSEQ multiplex PCR. The sample holds 150,000 to 200,000 clones, around 79% seen once. The rearrangement uses TRBV7-3 and TRBJ1-6; 7 bases are a match to TRBD1. The sequenced sample consisted of PBMCs or T cells enriched from blood (not recorded which). This TCR came from a man aged 50-60 years who had recovered from COVID-19. In DNA form, the CDR3 reads TGTGCCAGCAGCTTTCAGGGGGATAATTCACCCCTCCACTTT. Translated, it gives CASSFQGDNSPLHF.